This T cell receptor (beta chain) came from a study of cytomegalovirus exposure and HLA in healthy donors. Vbeta (60) and Jbeta (13) primers were used in the PCR. The data were produced by immunoSEQ multiplex PCR, yet TCRdb's version contains in-frame clones alone and is incomplete. The sample consists of 60,000 to 75,000 clones, approximately 81% of them appearing once. Trimming removed 5 bases at V and 8 bases at J, with 9 bases between. In germline, CDR1 is GTSNPN, CDR2 SVGIG (reference sequence). The CDR3 has 11 residues. This clone was picked up a small number of times. The chain combines TRBV30 with TRBJ1-4; D is perhaps TRBD1 (5 bases). The TCR was taken from a woman aged 25 to 45 in good health and CMV-seropositive. The sequenced sample consisted of PBMCs. The CDR3 loop reads CAWGRQEKLFF. The DNA of the CDR3 is TGTGCCTGGGGGCGACAGGAAAAACTGTTTTTT.